The next 16 T cell receptor beta chains were all read from a single sample in a study of cytomegalovirus exposure and HLA in healthy donors. The PCR was carried out with 60 Vbeta primers and 13 Jbeta primers. The table came from immunoSEQ multiplex PCR; TCRdb's copy has only in-frame clones and leaves some out. This table has over 95,000 clones, around 77% appearing once. Sequenced: PBMCs. The source is a female donor in good health and CMV-seronegative.

The CDR3 DNA sequence: TGTGCCAGCAGTGAATCCGCGGAGACCCAGTACTTC. Residues: CASSESAETQYF. The chain carries TRBV25-1 and TRBJ2-5; D call uncertain. Germline CDR1 MGHDK, CDR2 SYGVNS. Deletions cut 1 base from V and 5 bases from J, with 5 bases between. This CDR3 spans 12 amino acids.

The chain is built from TRBV5-1 and TRBJ2-1; no definite D call. The CDR3 length is 14 residues. Trimming left V 0 bases short and J 8 bases short, with 12 bases between. Germline V gene sequence: CDR1 SGHRS, CDR2 YFSETQ. CDR3 DNA sequence: TGCGCCAGCAGCTTGGCCGTGTACAACGATGAGCAGTTCTTC. Translated: CASSLAVYNDEQFF. Filled out from reference TRBV5-1 and TRBJ2-1, the complete variable domain reads KAGVTQTPRYLIKTRGQQVTLSCSPISGHRSVSWYQQTPGQGLQFLFEYFSETQRNKGNFPGRFSGRQFSNSRSEMNVSTLELGDSALYLCASSLAVYNDEQFFGPGTRLTVL.

This chain links TRBV21-1 with TRBJ2-1; the table's D call of TRBD2 was not tested on the DNA. TRBV21-1 counts as a pseudogene. This CDR3 region has 13 residues. The chain's CDR3 is CPQWAGTYGEQFF. CDR3 DNA: TGTCCTCAGTGGGCGGGAACTTATGGGGAGCAGTTCTTC.

The V and J genes are TRBV6-5 and TRBJ2-5; D is possibly TRBD2 (5 bases). The CDR3 extends over 14 amino acids. CDR1 and CDR2 from the germline V gene are MNHEY and SVGAGI. Trimming left V 1 base short and J 2 bases short, with 8 bases between. The DNA for the CDR3 is TGTGCCAGCAGTTACTTCGGCGGGCAAGAGACCCAGTACTTC. Its translation: CASSYFGGQETQYF.

V is TRBV15 and J is TRBJ1-6, with D unresolved. Trimming removed 0 bases from V and 8 bases from J, with 8 bases in between. The CDR3 is 14 residues long. CDR1 is LNHNV and CDR2 is YYDKDF in the germline V gene (reference sequence). CDR3 region: CATSRDLNDSPLHF. The CDR3 coding sequence is TGTGCCACCAGCAGAGATCTAAATGATTCACCCCTCCACTTT.

As for this clone: A junction boundary mismatches the germline segment, possibly from a read error. The V gene is TRBV6-5, the J gene TRBJ2-7, with D maybe TRBD2 (5 bases). The germline V gene encodes CDR1 MNHEY and CDR2 SVGAGI. The CDR3 spans 11 residues. The CDR3 sequence: CASSYSGSSFF. The CDR3 DNA reads as TGTGCCAGCAGTTACTCGGGGAGCTCCTTCTTC.

This chain uses TRBV5-1 with TRBJ1-6; D unclear. The CDR3 runs 14 residues. The germline V gene has CDR1 SGHRS and CDR2 YFSETQ. Trimming removed 4 bases at V and 5 bases at J, with 10 bases between. CDR3 amino acids: CASSPVPDNSPLHF. The CDR3, as DNA: TGCGCCAGCAGCCCGGTACCCGATAATTCACCCCTCCACTTT.

The chain carries TRBV19 and TRBJ1-4, with D perhaps matching TRBD1 (6 bases). Germline loops: CDR1 LNHDA, CDR2 SQIVND (reference sequence). The CDR3 is made up of 15 amino acids. Trimming took 5 bases from V and 8 from J, leaving 18 bases between them. Here the CDR3 reads CASSGYRALGEKLFF. The CDR3 region has the DNA TGTGCCAGTAGTGGATACAGGGCATTAGGCGAAAAACTGTTTTTT. The complete variable domain, with remaining parts taken from reference TRBV19 and TRBJ1-4, reads DGGITQSPKYLFRKEGQNVTLSCEQNLNHDAMYWYRQDPGQGLRLIYYSQIVNDFQKGDIAEGYSVSREKKESFPLTVTSAQKNPTAFYLCASSGYRALGEKLFFGSGTQLSVL.

The CDR3 region has the DNA TGTGCCAGCTCACTTGGGCAGAACACTGAAGCTTTCTTT. Encoded protein: CASSLGQNTEAFF. This chain connects TRBV18 to TRBJ1-1; D uncertain. The germline V gene has CDR1 KGHSH and CDR2 LQKENI. Trimming left V 4 bases short and J 1 base short, with 7 bases between. The CDR3 extends over 13 amino acids.

The rearrangement links TRBV30 to TRBJ1-4, with TRBD1 matching 10 bases. V shed 2 bases, J shed 0 bases, and the junction held 9 bases outside the gene matches. This CDR3 region has 18 residues. The germline gives CDR1 GTSNPN, CDR2 SVGIG (reference sequence). For the CDR3, the DNA is TGTGCCTGGAGTAAACCGGACAGGGGGAGGGCAACTAATGAAAAACTGTTTTTT. This gives the protein CAWSKPDRGRATNEKLFF.

As for this clone: At one boundary the junction diverges from the germline segment, which might be a read error. The chain is built from TRBV28 and TRBJ2-2; 7 bases fit TRBD1. The CDR3 is 15 amino acids. The V gene's germline CDR1 is MDHEN and CDR2 SYDVKM. The CDR3 is CAGRGSGFNTGELFF. The CDR3 DNA reads TGTGCCGGCAGGGGGTCGGGATTTAACACCGGGGAGCTGTTTTTT.

V and J are TRBV2 and TRBJ1-4; D gene uncertain. CDR1 and CDR2 (germline): SNHLY, FYNNEI. CDR3 length: 13 amino acids. V lost 5 bases and J 0 bases, leaving 4 bases between the germline ends. The CDR3 spells CASSTTTNEKLFF. DNA of the CDR3: TGTGCCAGCAGTACAACAACTAATGAAAAACTGTTTTTT.

This chain uses TRBV27 with TRBJ2-1, with a possible D match to TRBD2 (5 bases). V lost 7 bases and J 8 bases, leaving 15 bases between the germline ends. Germline V gene lookup returns CDR1 MNHEY and CDR2 SMNVEV (reference sequence). The CDR3 is 13 amino acids. The CDR3 spells CASTGWAHHEQFF. CDR3 in DNA: TGTGCCAGCACGGGGTGGGCACACCATGAGCAGTTCTTC.

The gene calls are TRBV4-2 and TRBJ2-5, with a tentative D call TRBD1 (5 bases). The germline V gene encodes CDR1 LGHNA and CDR2 YNFKEQ. Trimming removed 1 base from V and 2 bases from J, with 11 bases in between. This CDR3 is built from 15 residues. CDR3 in DNA: TGTGCCAGCAGCCAAGGTACAGGAGATCAAGAGACCCAGTACTTC. This sequence encodes CASSQGTGDQETQYF.

The rearrangement links TRBV2 to TRBJ1-4; 7 nucleotides line up with TRBD1. The V gene end was trimmed by 5 bases and the J gene end by 10 bases; junction bases not matched to a gene: 7. From germline, CDR1 is SNHLY and CDR2 FYNNEI. The CDR3 consists of 13 residues. The CDR3 coding sequence is TGTGCCAGCAGTTACGACAGGGACCCAAAACTGTTTTTT. Protein: CASSYDRDPKLFF.

This clone showed up just a few times. In DNA form, the CDR3 reads TGCGCCAGCAGCCCCGGACGGACTACTAAAGGCTACACCTTC. Protein: CASSPGRTTKGYTF. The chain links TRBV5-1 to TRBJ1-2; no clear D gene. The CDR3 length is 14 residues. Germline assignment: CDR1 SGHRS and CDR2 YFSETQ. The V and J ends lost 4 bases and 8 bases respectively, with 18 bases between them.